This T cell receptor (beta chain) was captured in a study of T-cell memory formation after mild COVID-19. The study, taken as a whole, reports: Among clones peaking at day 37 in the second wave, SARS-CoV-2 specificity remained unconfirmed. The appearance of some responding clones in pre-infection memory suggested that cross-reactive memory joined. Largely, contracting CD4+ clones fell within CM and EM, and contracting CD8+ clones within EMRA.

Germline CDR1 is SGHRS and CDR2 is YFSETQ. The CDR3 length is 13 residues. Trimming took off 4 bases at V and 7 bases at J, with 14 bases between the two ends. Regarding this clonotype: Antigen unknown.

TCRdb re-derived calls from the 5' RACE reads in MiXCR, one entry per CDR3 protein. The sample shows about 560,000 distinct CDR3 sequences, less than 25% of them seen only once. The receptor comes from an adult woman who had mild COVID-19 (a few samples of this study predate the infection). Cell type and time point are not known. Sequenced sample: PBMCs or a T cell subset sorted from them (not recorded which). V is TRBV5-1 and J is TRBJ2-5; TRBD2 is a possible D gene (6 bases). The CDR3 DNA reads TGCGCCAGCAGCCTAAGCGGGTCGCTGACCCAGTACTTC. It encodes CASSLSGSLTQYF.